This TCR beta chain was recorded in a study of shared clonotypes between healthy human individuals. Overall study: The cohort had a couple of women and a few men, ages 18 to 49. Overall study results and limits: Generally, estimated richness proved larger in naive subsets than it did in memory subsets.

This table comes from immunoSEQ multiplex PCR, and its TCRdb copy is limited to in-frame clones, with some not included. The sample lists 800,000 to 1,200,000 clones; approximately 78% were seen once. The CDR3 has 15 residues. The germline V gene has CDR1 MGHRA and CDR2 YSYEKL. V lost 1 base, J lost 4 bases, and 11 bases lay in between. Free of recent acute infections or vaccinations, the donors were healthy HIV-negative adults. Every one of the donors was a Caucasian adult that lived in Nashville, Tennessee. To note about this clone: Its antigen is as yet unknown.

This receptor was taken from a man aged 18 to 35 in good health. Some clones in this sample may be carry-over from other donors' samples. The sample taken for sequencing was memory CD4+ T cells from PBMCs. Sample subset: CD45RA-negative fraction. The chain has TRBV4-1 and TRBJ2-1, with D maybe TRBD2 (5 bases). The CDR3 protein is CASSQGEPTYNEQFF. CDR3 coding DNA: TGCGCCAGCAGCCAAGGGGAGCCAACTTACAATGAGCAGTTCTTC.